The 27 T cell receptor beta chains given below trace back to one sample, sequenced in a study of metastatic and nonmetastatic thyroid tumors. With MiXCR, TCRdb called clones anew from the PCR reads. This sample has about 64,000 clones, with 4% to 4.5% found just once. No patient had received any treatment before thyroid surgery. Sequencing was carried out using blood. The receptors here all came from a female donor with papillary thyroid cancer or a benign thyroid nodule (not recorded which). Some clones in this sample may be carry-over from other donors' samples.

This clone has ten or more counts. V is TRBV20-1 and J is TRBJ2-7, with D unresolved. V gave up 5 bases and J gave up 0 bases, with 11 bases separating them. Germline V gene data show CDR1 as DFQATT and CDR2 as SNEGSKA (reference sequence). CDR3 size: 13 residues. The CDR3 protein is CSAGGTLSYEQYF. As DNA, the CDR3 is TGCAGTGCTGGTGGAACTCTCTCCTACGAGCAGTACTTC.

This clone showed up many times. Other nucleotide sequences from this sample produce the same CDR3. V usage is TRBV6-1 and J usage is TRBJ1-2; 9 bases align to TRBD1. Germline-derived CDR1 and CDR2 are MNHNS and SASEGT. The CDR3 is made up of 16 amino acids. Trimming took 6 bases from V and 4 from J; bases not matched to a gene: 12. CDR3 in amino acids: CASSRERPGQGYGYTF. The CDR3 DNA sequence: TGTGCCAGCAGCCGCGAACGACCGGGACAGGGCTATGGCTACACCTTC.

This clone showed up many times. The rearrangement links TRBV5-1 to TRBJ2-1; 7 positions match TRBD2. Germline CDR1 and CDR2: SGHRS and YFSETQ. After removal of 5 bases from V and 0 bases from J, the junction contained 14 bases not matched to a gene. CDR3 length equals 18 residues. CDR3 region: CASRPIPSSGSSYNEQFF. In DNA, the CDR3 is TGCGCCAGCAGACCCATTCCCTCTAGCGGAAGCTCCTACAATGAGCAGTTCTTC.

This clone was observed many times. The V call is TRBV24-1, the J call TRBJ2-7, with 7 bases aligning to TRBD2. V was clipped by 4 bases and J by 6 bases; unmatched bases: 5. The CDR3 totals 13 residues. Germline assignment: CDR1 KGHDR and CDR2 SFDVKD. The CDR3 region has the DNA TGTGCCACCAGTGACCCGGGGAGGGCCGAGCAGTACTTC. Encoded protein: CATSDPGRAEQYF.

This clone has a count of ten or more. The rearrangement joins TRBV3-1 to TRBJ1-5; D is uncertain. Germline V CDR1 and CDR2: LGHDT, YNNKEL (reference sequence). Trimming cost V 5 bases and J 3 bases, with 8 bases left between them. This CDR3 contains 13 residues. CDR3 coding DNA: TGTGCCAGCAGCGCAGGCTACAATCAGCCCCAGCATTTT. Protein sequence: CASSAGYNQPQHF.

This clone was found many times. The CDR3 DNA reads TGTGCCAGCAGCTTATGGGCTGGAGGCATGGGAGATACGCAGTATTTT. It encodes CASSLWAGGMGDTQYF. This chain joins TRBV7-2 and TRBJ2-3; a weak D match, TRBD2 (5 bases). Germline V CDR1 and CDR2: SGHTA, FQGNSA. Deletions cut 2 bases from V and 5 bases from J, with 17 bases between. The CDR3 sequence is 16 residues long. The whole variable domain, remainder taken from reference TRBV7-2 and TRBJ2-3, is GAGVSQSPSNKVTEKGKDVELRCDPISGHTALYWYRQSLGQGLEFLIYFQGNSAPDKSGLPSDRFSAERTGGSVSTLTIQRTQQEDSAVYLCASSLWAGGMGDTQYFGPGTRLTVL.

The sample holds many counts of this clone. V is TRBV11-3 and J is TRBJ2-3; perhaps TRBD2 as D (6 bases). CDR1 is SGHNT, CDR2 YENEEA, per germline. The CDR3 runs 14 residues. The V gene lost 3 bases and the J gene lost 6 bases, with 13 bases spanning the gap. The CDR3 region has the DNA TGTGCCAGCAGCTTCGGGACTCCTCCGGATACGCAGTATTTT. Translating it yields CASSFGTPPDTQYF.

This clone came up many times. The chain couples TRBV28 to TRBJ1-2, with D possibly being TRBD1 (5 bases). Germline CDR1 is MDHEN and CDR2 is SYDVKM. V was trimmed by 7 bases and J by 2 bases, leaving 14 bases between them. This CDR3 spans 14 amino acids. CDR3 in amino acids: CASTPGAENYGYTF. In DNA, the CDR3 is TGTGCCAGCACCCCTGGGGCGGAAAACTATGGCTACACCTTC.

With regard to this clone: A much larger clone lies one base from this, so it may be a read error. Other DNA sequences in the same sample also yield this CDR3. This chain uses TRBV10-3 with TRBJ2-1, with TRBD1 identical over 8 bases. This CDR3 region has 17 residues. J gave up 9 bases and V 6 bases, and 19 bases lay outside the gene matches. From germline, CDR1 is ENHRY and CDR2 SYGVKD. CDR3: CAIRSHLDRGSGSEQFF. The DNA of the CDR3 is TGTGCCATCAGATCACACCTTGACAGGGGCAGTGGGAGTGAGCAGTTCTTC.

This clone has ten or more counts. V usage is TRBV5-1 and J usage is TRBJ2-7; no reliable D call. The ends were cut back, 3 bases at V and 2 bases at J, with 6 bases in the middle. Germline V gene sequence: CDR1 SGHRS, CDR2 YFSETQ. CDR3 size: 12 residues. The CDR3 here is CASSSPPYEQYF. The CDR3 region has the DNA TGCGCCAGCAGCTCGCCTCCCTACGAGCAGTACTTC.

A note on this clone: The junction shows a germline mismatch at one end, possibly a read error. This chain uses TRBV24-1 with TRBJ1-2; D may be TRBD1 (6 bases). The CDR3 totals 13 residues. CDR1 and CDR2 (germline): KGHDR, SFDVKD. The CDR3 reads CATGGPTGSGCTF. The CDR3 DNA is TGTGCCACCGGGGGGCCGACAGGTAGTGGCTGCACCTTC.

About this clone: Likely a read error: the CDR3 ends without its conserved phenylalanine or tryptophan. V and J are TRBV14 and TRBJ2-5; D unclear. CDR3 size: 14 residues. Germline lookup yields CDR1 SGHDN and CDR2 FVKESK. For the CDR3, the DNA is TGTGCCATCAGCCCCCTGGGTATCCAAGAGACCCAGTACTGC. Translated: CAISPLGIQETQYC.

This clone was counted between two and nine times. The chain couples TRBV15 to TRBJ1-5; no reliable D call. The CDR3 length is 13 residues. V shed 0 bases and J shed 6 bases, with 6 bases lying between them. The germline gives CDR1 LNHNV, CDR2 YYDKDF (reference sequence). Here the CDR3 DNA reads TGTGCCACCAGCAGAGAAGGTGGTCAGCCCCAGCATTTT. Translated, it gives CATSREGGQPQHF.

This clone has a handful of counts. The chain links TRBV28 to TRBJ2-5; D is possibly TRBD2 (7 bases). The V gene lost 2 bases and the J gene lost 5 bases, with 15 bases spanning the gap. The length of the CDR3 is 15 residues. Per germline, CDR1 MDHEN and CDR2 SYDVKM. DNA for the CDR3: TGTGCCAGCAGTTTAGGAGGGGGGGCGCGGGAGACCCAGTACTTC. It specifies CASSLGGGARETQYF.

In this sample, this clone turned up a few times. This rearrangement joins TRBV6-2 or TRBV6-3 to TRBJ2-1; no clear D. This CDR3 has 12 residues. V was clipped by 4 bases and J by 7 bases, with 8 bases between them. CDR1 and CDR2 (germline): MNHEY, SVGEGT. CDR3 loop: CASSSSLNEQFF. In DNA, the CDR3 is TGTGCCAGCAGTTCGTCGTTGAATGAGCAGTTCTTC.

This clone was seen many times. The rearrangement links TRBV12-3 or TRBV12-4 to TRBJ1-6; the match to TRBD1 covers 8 bases. Losses at the gene ends were 6 bases for V and 7 bases for J; bases not matched to a gene: 11. This CDR3 comprises 16 residues. The CDR3 DNA is TGTGCCAGCAGCCCGTTAGGGGACAGGCCAAATTCACCCCTCCACTTT. Amino acids: CASSPLGDRPNSPLHF.

This clone was detected a few times. This chain uses TRBV18 with TRBJ1-4, with 7 bases matching TRBD1. The CDR3 has 15 amino acids. Germline V gene lookup returns CDR1 KGHSH and CDR2 LQKENI. V lost 3 bases, J lost 4 bases, and 5 bases stayed unmatched. The CDR3 spells CASSPGQRYNEKLFF. The CDR3, as DNA: TGTGCCAGCTCACCGGGACAGAGATATAATGAAAAACTGTTTTTT.

The rearrangement joins TRBV18 to TRBJ1-1, with TRBD1 as a possible D gene (5 bases). V was cut by 0 bases and J by 2 bases, with 7 bases left in between. The germline CDR1 and CDR2 sequences are KGHSH and LQKENI. CDR3 length: 14 amino acids. The CDR3 protein is CASSPPDINTEAFF. The CDR3 bases are TGTGCCAGCTCACCACCGGACATTAACACTGAAGCTTTCTTT.

CDR3 nucleotides: TGTGCCAGCAGTTACTCGAGGGGAGCAGCGGGGGATACCCAGTACTTC. This sequence encodes CASSYSRGAAGDTQYF. The J gene is TRBJ2-7, the V gene TRBV6-5; 8 nucleotides match TRBD2. The germline V gene encodes CDR1 MNHEY and CDR2 SVGAGI. V trimming: 0 bases; J trimming: 10 bases; junction bases outside the gene matches: 14. The CDR3 loop spans 16 amino acids.

This clone was detected many times. The V and J genes are TRBV9 and TRBJ2-3; D uncertain. The V gene's germline CDR1 is SGDLS and CDR2 YYNGEE. The CDR3 is made up of 15 amino acids. Trimming took 3 bases from V and 0 from J, leaving 11 bases between them. CDR3 sequence: CASSARTPSTDTQYF. The CDR3 coding sequence is TGTGCCAGCAGCGCCCGGACCCCTAGCACAGATACGCAGTATTTT.

In its sample, this clone was seen many times. This chain links TRBV15 with TRBJ2-3; no reliable D call. From germline, CDR1 is LNHNV and CDR2 YYDKDF (reference sequence). The CDR3 runs to 14 residues. Trimming cost V 2 bases and J 2 bases, with 8 bases left between them. CDR3 DNA sequence: TGTGCCACCAGCAGAAAGGATCTCACAGATACGCAGTATTTT. Amino acid sequence: CATSRKDLTDTQYF. Based on the CDR3 plus reference TRBV15 and TRBJ2-3, the full variable domain is DAMVIQNPRYQVTQFGKPVTLSCSQTLNHNVMYWYQQKSSQAPKLLFHYYDKDFNNEADTPDNFQSRRPNTSFCFLDIRSPGLGDTAMYLCATSRKDLTDTQYFGPGTRLTVL.

This clone appeared many times. This rearrangement joins TRBV18 to TRBJ2-7, with 11 bases matching TRBD2. The CDR3 consists of 14 residues. Germline lookup yields CDR1 KGHSH and CDR2 LQKENI. Trimming took 6 bases from V and 3 from J; bases not matched to a gene: 4. The CDR3 DNA follows: TGTGCCAGCTCCCCCGGGACTAGCGGCTACGAGCAGTACTTC. Amino acid sequence: CASSPGTSGYEQYF.

This clone was detected ten times or more. The genes are TRBV5-1 and TRBJ2-3; D is ambiguous. The V gene lost 3 bases and the J gene lost 3 bases, with 17 bases spanning the gap. The length of the CDR3 is 16 residues. Germline CDR1 and CDR2: SGHRS and YFSETQ. CDR3 amino acids: CASSSDTVTVTDTQYF. The DNA for the CDR3 is TGCGCCAGCAGCTCCGACACGGTCACAGTAACAGATACGCAGTATTTT.

This clone was recorded at least ten times. The chain is built from TRBV6-1 and TRBJ2-5; TRBD2 aligns across 10 bases. Looked up from germline, CDR1 is MNHNS and CDR2 is SASEGT. The CDR3 has 18 residues. After removal of 5 bases from V and 5 bases from J, the junction contained 17 bases not matched to a gene. The CDR3 loop reads CASSYLASGRSGTETQYF. CDR3 bases: TGTGCCAGCAGTTATTTGGCTAGCGGGAGAAGTGGTACGGAGACCCAGTACTTC.

This clone was observed at least ten times. The chain recombines TRBV20-1 with TRBJ2-1; maybe TRBD2 (6 bases). Germline V gives CDR1 DFQATT, CDR2 SNEGSKA (reference sequence). This CDR3 comprises 12 residues. V was clipped by 1 base and J by 9 bases, with 10 bases between them. CDR3 sequence: CSARVGGTEQFF. The CDR3 DNA reads TGCAGTGCTAGAGTCGGGGGTACTGAGCAGTTCTTC.

In its sample, this clone was seen many times. This same CDR3 is encoded by further DNA sequences in the sample. The V call is TRBV6-1, the J call TRBJ2-2; tentatively, D is TRBD1 (5 bases). CDR1 is MNHNS, CDR2 SASEGT, per germline. With 6 bases removed from V and 1 base from J, the gap between germline ends came to 15 bases. The CDR3 is 16 amino acids. CDR3 DNA: TGTGCCAGCAGATTCGACAGCCTGGGGAACACCGGGGAGCTGTTTTTT. It encodes CASRFDSLGNTGELFF.

This clone was seen ten or more times. The V gene is TRBV29-1, the J gene TRBJ2-2; D unresolved. CDR1 SQVTM and CDR2 ANQGSEA come from the germline V gene. Between the trimmed V and J ends, which lost 4 bases and 4 bases, there was a span of 10 bases. The length of the CDR3 is 13 residues. This CDR3 is CSVVGTGTGELFF. CDR3 nucleotides: TGCAGCGTTGTGGGCACGGGCACCGGGGAGCTGTTTTTT.